Sequencing of this T cell receptor (beta chain) was carried out in a study of Tregs in tolerant kidney transplant recipients. Findings and limits, study-wide: Findings come from small patient numbers and require larger validation.

Some clones are missing from TCRdb's copy, which holds only in-frame ones; the method was immunoSEQ multiplex PCR. The sample yields 200,000 to 300,000 clones, about 80% seen once. In its sample, this clone was seen a few times. No antigen is known for it. This TCR came from a human donor in good health. The source material was CD4+ T cells from blood.

The CDR3 nucleotides read TGCGCCAGCAGCCAGGGGGAGGGCTATGGCTACACCTTC. Translation gives CASSQGEGYGYTF. The V and J genes are TRBV5-1 and TRBJ1-2; 7 bases fit TRBD1. Per germline, CDR1 SGHRS and CDR2 YFSETQ. The CDR3 totals 13 residues. Trimming took 4 bases from V and 4 from J; bases not matched to a gene: 4. Full variable domain (outside the CDR3, taken from reference TRBV5-1 and TRBJ1-2): KAGVTQTPRYLIKTRGQQVTLSCSPISGHRSVSWYQQTPGQGLQFLFEYFSETQRNKGNFPGRFSGRQFSNSRSEMNVSTLELGDSALYLCASSQGEGYGYTFGSGTRLTVV.